Shown below are 20 T cell receptor beta chains from a single sample sequenced in a study of yellow fever vaccine responses in identical twins. TCRdb reprocessed the RT-PCR reads via MiXCR and lists one record per CDR3 protein. The sample records approximately 17,000 distinct CDR3 sequences, around 65% being singletons. Material: T cells from blood (PBMCs), unsorted or a sorted subset (not recorded which), obtained before or after yellow fever vaccination (not recorded which). The receptors stem from a woman between 18 and 29 years old who received the yellow fever vaccine.

The V gene is TRBV11-2, the J gene TRBJ1-5; TRBD1 might be the D (6 bases). Trimming took off 4 bases at V and 2 bases at J, with 12 bases between the two ends. The CDR3 runs to 15 residues. The V gene's germline CDR1 is SGHAT and CDR2 FQNNGV. CDR3 protein: CASSSEGGGNQPQHF. DNA for the CDR3: TGTGCCAGCAGCTCCGAAGGGGGGGGCAATCAGCCCCAGCATTTT. Combining the CDR3 with reference TRBV11-2 and TRBJ1-5 gives the whole variable domain EAGVAQSPRYKIIEKRQSVAFWCNPISGHATLYWYQQILGQGPKLLIQFQNNGVVDDSQLPKDRFSAERLKGVDSTLKIQPAKLEDSAVYLCASSSEGGGNQPQHFGDGTRLSIL.

The chain has TRBV11-1 and TRBJ1-5; TRBD1 agrees at 7 bases. This CDR3 is 13 amino acids long. Germline V gives CDR1 SGHAT, CDR2 FQDESV (reference sequence). The junction had 6 bases not matched to a gene; V was cut back by 5 bases and J by 8 bases. The CDR3 sequence is CASSGTELKPQHF. The DNA of the CDR3 is TGTGCCAGCAGCGGGACAGAGCTTAAGCCCCAGCATTTT.

The sample holds one count of this clonotype. The chain uses TRBV29-1 and TRBJ1-5, with D perhaps matching TRBD1 (5 bases). CDR1 SQVTM and CDR2 ANQGSEA come from the germline V gene. V lost 4 bases and J lost 5, with 12 bases in between. CDR3 length: 13 residues. The CDR3 here is CSVAGAMDQPQHF. The CDR3 DNA is TGCAGCGTTGCCGGGGCAATGGATCAGCCCCAGCATTTT.

The chain is built from TRBV5-1 and TRBJ2-7; either TRBD1 or TRBD2 may fit D (5 bases each). CDR3 length: 15 amino acids. The V end lost 6 bases, the J end lost 2 bases, and 18 bases lay between the germline ends. Germline V gives CDR1 SGHRS, CDR2 YFSETQ. CDR3 nucleotide sequence: TGCGCCAGCACCCCCCTGGGGGATCGTGCCTACGAGCAGTACTTC. Translated: CASTPLGDRAYEQYF. The full variable domain, with the rest looked up from reference TRBV5-1 and TRBJ2-7, is KAGVTQTPRYLIKTRGQQVTLSCSPISGHRSVSWYQQTPGQGLQFLFEYFSETQRNKGNFPGRFSGRQFSNSRSEMNVSTLELGDSALYLCASTPLGDRAYEQYFGPGTRLTVT.

In DNA form, the CDR3 reads TGTGCCAGCAGTTCAGGGGCGAAGACCCAGTACTTC. This encodes CASSSGAKTQYF. The chain links TRBV12-3 or TRBV12-4 to TRBJ2-5, with D possibly matching TRBD1 (6 bases). This CDR3 spans 12 amino acids. The ends were cut back, 4 bases at V and 6 bases at J, with 9 bases in the middle.

The chain employs TRBV2 and TRBJ2-7, with D tentatively TRBD2 (5 bases). V was pared by 8 bases and J by 0 bases, with 11 bases between. Germline assignment: CDR1 SNHLY and CDR2 FYNNEI. This CDR3 is 13 amino acids long. The CDR3 spells CASLAPSSYEQYF. The CDR3 DNA follows: TGTGCCAGCCTAGCTCCTAGCTCCTACGAGCAGTACTTC.

CDR3: CAISGADTQYF. The CDR3 region has the DNA TGTGCCATCAGTGGGGCAGATACGCAGTATTTT. The rearrangement links TRBV10-3 to TRBJ2-3; D unresolved. CDR3 length: 11 residues. Trimming pared 4 bases from V and 4 bases from J, leaving 3 bases between. Germline assignment: CDR1 ENHRY and CDR2 SYGVKD.

This clonotype was observed a single time. V and J are TRBV4-3 and TRBJ2-1; D is uncertain. Germline V gene lookup returns CDR1 LGHNA and CDR2 YSLEER. This CDR3 comprises 16 residues. The germline V and J ends were trimmed by 4 bases and 0 bases, with 13 bases remaining between them. This CDR3 reads CASSPQGQSSYNEQFF. In DNA form, the CDR3 reads TGCGCCAGCAGCCCCCAAGGCCAGAGCTCCTACAATGAGCAGTTCTTC.

This clonotype occurred once. The chain has TRBV20-1 and TRBJ2-5; the match to TRBD1 covers 8 bases. Losses at the gene ends were 1 base for V and 3 bases for J; bases not matched to a gene: 7. The V gene's germline CDR1 is DFQATT and CDR2 SNEGSKA (reference sequence). The CDR3 loop spans 15 amino acids. The chain's CDR3 is CSARGGQDPKETQYF. The CDR3 DNA sequence: TGCAGTGCTAGAGGGGGACAGGATCCAAAAGAGACCCAGTACTTC.

This chain connects TRBV7-2 to TRBJ2-1; 12 bases are shared with TRBD2. V lost 0 bases, J lost 4 bases, and 1 base stayed unmatched. Germline loops: CDR1 SGHTA, CDR2 FQGNSA. The CDR3 length is 16 residues. The CDR3 loop reads CASSLATSGGYNEQFF. The CDR3 DNA reads TGTGCCAGCAGCTTAGCGACTAGCGGGGGATACAATGAGCAGTTCTTC.

This clonotype was seen just once. J is TRBJ2-1 and V is TRBV29-1; D tentatively fits TRBD1 or TRBD2 (5 bases each). V was pared by 3 bases and J by 7 bases, with 10 bases between. There are 12 residues in the CDR3. Germline V gives CDR1 SQVTM, CDR2 ANQGSEA. CDR3: CSVDLGENEQFF. CDR3 DNA sequence: TGCAGCGTTGACCTAGGGGAGAATGAGCAGTTCTTC.

The rearrangement uses TRBV9 and TRBJ1-3; unclear D gene. Germline V gives CDR1 SGDLS, CDR2 YYNGEE. This CDR3 region has 12 residues. The ends were cut back, 6 bases at V and 1 base at J, with 5 bases in the middle. The DNA of the CDR3 is TGTGCCAGCACCCTATCTGGAAACACCATATATTTT. Protein: CASTLSGNTIYF.

This clonotype has more than one count but fewer than ten. The chain has TRBV3-1 and TRBJ2-7, with 8 bases fitting TRBD1. Germline-derived CDR1 and CDR2 are LGHDT and YNNKEL (reference sequence). V shed 1 base, J shed 4 bases, and the junction held 6 bases outside the gene matches. The CDR3 is made up of 15 amino acids. This CDR3 reads CASSQAGTGTYEQYF. The CDR3 DNA reads as TGTGCCAGCAGCCAAGCCGGGACAGGCACGTACGAGCAGTACTTC.

This clonotype was counted a single time. The chain carries TRBV10-2 and TRBJ2-3; no reliable D call. Trimming removed 0 bases from V and 0 bases from J, with 7 bases in between. Germline assignment: CDR1 WSHSY and CDR2 SAAADI. The CDR3 consists of 15 residues. The CDR3 protein is CASSESLDSTDTQYF. DNA of the CDR3: TGCGCCAGCAGTGAGTCGTTAGACAGCACAGATACGCAGTATTTT.

V gene TRBV20-1 combines with J gene TRBJ2-5; the match to TRBD2 covers 11 bases. Germline trimming cut 6 bases from V and 5 bases from J; bases unmatched to any gene: 8. Germline V gene data show CDR1 as DFQATT and CDR2 as SNEGSKA (reference sequence). This CDR3 spans 14 amino acids. The CDR3 DNA reads TGCAGTGCCCAAGGGACTAGCGGTCGGGAGACCCAGTACTTC. Its translation is CSAQGTSGRETQYF.

V is TRBV10-1 and J is TRBJ1-3; TRBD1 is a possible D gene (5 bases). Looked up from germline, CDR1 is WNHNN and CDR2 is SYGVQD (reference sequence). Trimming shortened V by 6 bases and J by 4 bases, and 10 bases separated the two germline ends. The CDR3 runs 13 residues. The CDR3 nucleotides read TGCGCCAGCAGCCCGACAGAAGGAAACACCATATATTTT. This codes for CASSPTEGNTIYF.

V gene TRBV11-1 combines with J gene TRBJ2-7, with D possibly being TRBD1 (6 bases). The CDR3 is 17 amino acids. V lost 10 bases and J 5 bases, leaving 30 bases between the germline ends. Germline lookup yields CDR1 SGHAT and CDR2 FQDESV (reference sequence). The CDR3 spells CATPPSVTGNRFDEQYF. The CDR3 DNA follows: TGTGCCACCCCGCCGTCTGTAACAGGGAATCGTTTCGACGAGCAGTACTTC.

The rearrangement uses TRBV29-1 and TRBJ2-5, with 7 bases lining up with TRBD1. The junction had 1 base not matched to a gene; V was cut back by 4 bases and J by 2 bases. Germline V CDR1 and CDR2: SQVTM, ANQGSEA. The CDR3 consists of 12 residues. The CDR3 is CSVARGQETQYF. Here the CDR3 DNA reads TGCAGCGTTGCCAGGGGGCAAGAGACCCAGTACTTC.

V gene TRBV10-3 combines with J gene TRBJ1-3; 7 bases are a match to TRBD1. After removal of 3 bases from V and 0 bases from J, the junction contained 5 bases not matched to a gene. Germline assignment: CDR1 ENHRY and CDR2 SYGVKD. CDR3 length: 16 residues. Written as DNA, the CDR3 is TGTGCCATCAGTGACGAACAGGGGAGCTCTGGAAACACCATATATTTT. Its protein product is CAISDEQGSSGNTIYF.

The chain has TRBV10-2 and TRBJ2-2; 8 bases line up with TRBD2. Germline trimming cut 6 bases from V and 5 bases from J; bases unmatched to any gene: 5. The germline gives CDR1 WSHSY, CDR2 SAAADI. This CDR3 has 14 residues. In DNA form, the CDR3 reads TGCGCCAGCAGGGCTAGCGGGCGGACCGGGGAGCTGTTTTTT. It translates to CASRASGRTGELFF.